This T cell receptor beta chain was profiled in a study of CD8+ T cells in alopecia areata. For the study at large: Graft recipients were approximately 6-11-week-old female C3H/HeJ mice, and donor skin originated from approximately 6-12-month-old C3H/HeJ mice with spontaneous alopecia.

RNA extraction and reverse transcription yielded cDNA as sequencing template. TCRdb keeps only in-frame clones here, not all; method: immunoSEQ multiplex PCR. The sample offers about 270,000 clones and no singletons, the top ten holding 1.2%. Markers including CD4, CD8alpha, NKG2D and NKG2ACE guided sorting of pooled cutaneous lymph node cells. Germline CDR1 and CDR2: FNHDT and SITEND (reference sequence). Trimming shortened V by 1 base and J by 0 bases, and 5 bases separated the two germline ends. The CDR3 totals 13 residues. A few counts support this clone. Gene names refer to mouse genes. Read sequence stops 4 residues before the CDR3 end, and the germline J gene provides the missing end. Other DNA variants within this sample encode the same CDR3.

This chain uses TRBV19 with TRBJ2-7; D is unclear. The clonotype comes from a C3H/HeJ mouse with alopecia areata. The strain's MHC haplotype is H2-k. The sequencing input was CD4+ T cells sorted from a lymph node. The CDR3 sequence: CASSITSSYEQYF. The part of the CDR3 DNA that was read is TGTGCCAGCAGTATAACCAGCTCCTAT.